This is a list of T cell receptor beta chains from one sample in a study of T-cell memory formation after mild COVID-19. TCRdb processed the 5' RACE reads anew with MiXCR; each CDR3 protein has one entry. The data hold about 270,000 distinct CDR3 sequences, with 15% to 20% observed a single time. Sequences were obtained from PBMCs or a T cell subset sorted from them (not recorded which). The receptors stem from a young man who had mild COVID-19 (a few samples of this study predate the infection). Cell type and time point are not known. Each CDR3 is given with its conserved first and last residue. Each record gives: CDR3 DNA, CDR3 protein, J gene, clone size, V gene, D gene. The D gene is left open where the match is weak. Not all rows give a size; the values are once, few, many and, for expanded clones, a class.

TGCGCCAGCAGCCAAGACCGAGACAGGGCAGCTTTCTTT | CASSQDRDRAAFF | TRBJ1-1 | many | TRBV4-3 | TRBD1
TGTGCCAGCAGCCCCAATGGGTTCGTAGCACAGTACTTC | CASSPNGFVAQYF | TRBJ2-5 | many | TRBV7-2 | .
TGTGCCAGCAGCTTCCCGGGACAGGGGGCAGAGACCCAGTACTTC | CASSFPGQGAETQYF | TRBJ2-5 | . | TRBV5-6 | TRBD1
TGTGCCAGCAGCACAACCGGGGGAAACACTGAAGCTTTCTTT | CASSTTGGNTEAFF | TRBJ1-1 | few | TRBV7-3 | .
TGTGCCAGCAGTTACAAACCGGGGTCCCGTAATGAAAAACTGTTTTTT | CASSYKPGSRNEKLFF | TRBJ1-4 | few | TRBV6-6 | .
TGTGCCAGCAGTTTTGGCGGGGAAAACATTCAGTACTTC | CASSFGGENIQYF | TRBJ2-4 | . | TRBV12-3/TRBV12-4 | .
TGTGCCACCCCGGATTTGGCGGGGGGTCCCGGGGAGCTGTTTTTT | CATPDLAGGPGELFF | TRBJ2-2 | few | TRBV7-9 | TRBD2
TGTGCCAGCAGTTTAAAGGTCTCAGATACGCAGTATTTT | CASSLKVSDTQYF | TRBJ2-3 | many | TRBV12-3/TRBV12-4 | .
TGCGCCAGCAGCCGAAACCGGGGGTCAGAGACCCAGTACTTC | CASSRNRGSETQYF | TRBJ2-5 | few | TRBV5-1 | .
TGCAGTGCTAGAGCCTCTTTGGCGACTGAAGCTTTCTTT | CSARASLATEAFF | TRBJ1-1 | few | TRBV20-1 | .
TGTGCCAGTAGTATAGGAGCAGGGAGGGACAATGAGCAGTTCTTC | CASSIGAGRDNEQFF | TRBJ2-1 | . | TRBV19 | TRBD2
TGTGCCAGCAGTTTAGGGCTAGCGGTATACAATGAGCAGTTCTTC | CASSLGLAVYNEQFF | TRBJ2-1 | . | TRBV12-3/TRBV12-4 | TRBD2
TGCAGCGTTGGACTAGCGGGGGCTCCGAGCTCCTACAATGAGCAGTTCTTC | CSVGLAGAPSSYNEQFF | TRBJ2-1 | few | TRBV29-1 | TRBD2
TGTGCCAGCAGCTCGGGACAGTTGCACACTGAAGCTTTCTTT | CASSSGQLHTEAFF | TRBJ1-1 | . | TRBV4-2 | TRBD1
TGTGCCAGCAGCCAGACGCGTCCGCGGGGCACCGGGGAGCTGTTTTTT | CASSQTRPRGTGELFF | TRBJ2-2 | few | TRBV11-2 | .
TGTGCCACCAGCAGGTACAGGGAGGGCGAGACCCAGTACTTC | CATSRYREGETQYF | TRBJ2-5 | few | TRBV15 | .
TGTGCCAGCAGTAGGGGACTGGCAAGCACAGATACGCAGTATTTT | CASSRGLASTDTQYF | TRBJ2-3 | many | TRBV12-3/TRBV12-4 | .
TGCAGTGCTACACTTGATTGGGACAGCACAGATACGCAGTATTTT | CSATLDWDSTDTQYF | TRBJ2-3 | many | TRBV20-1 | .
TGTGCCAGCAACAGGGCCGATGAGCAGTTCTTC | CASNRADEQFF | TRBJ2-1 | many | TRBV28 | .
TGCGACAGCAGCCAGGGGGCTTCACCCCTCCACTTT | CDSSQGASPLHF | TRBJ1-6 | . | TRBV5-1 | TRBD1
TGTGCCACCAGCACTACCCATAGGGTGACCCAGTACTTC | CATSTTHRVTQYF | TRBJ2-5 | . | TRBV15 | .
TGCGCCAGCAGTACCGGGACAGGGGTCGGTGGGGCCAACGTCCTGACTTTC | CASSTGTGVGGANVLTF | TRBJ2-6 | few | TRBV10-1 | TRBD1
TGTGCCAGCAGCTTAGGAGGGCCACTCAACGAGCAGTACTTC | CASSLGGPLNEQYF | TRBJ2-7 | . | TRBV5-6 | .
TGTGCCAGCGCCCCCCCGCACGATGAGCAGTTCTTC | CASAPPHDEQFF | TRBJ2-1 | few | TRBV6-2/TRBV6-3 | .
TGCGCCAGCAGGGAGGGAGAGAACACTGAAGCTTTCTTT | CASREGENTEAFF | TRBJ1-1 | . | TRBV5-1 | .
TGCGCCAGCAGCTTTTCGGGACAGGGCGCGAAGACCCAGTACTTC | CASSFSGQGAKTQYF | TRBJ2-5 | . | TRBV5-1 | TRBD1
TGCGCCAGCAGTCACCTGGACCGGAGGGGCAATCAGCCCCAGCATTTT | CASSHLDRRGNQPQHF | TRBJ1-5 | many | TRBV23-1 | .
TGTGCCAGCAGTGAGGGGACTAGCGGCAATGAGCAGTTCTTC | CASSEGTSGNEQFF | TRBJ2-1 | few | TRBV2 | TRBD2
TGTGCCAGCAGCTTATCCGGTCTTCGGGAGGCTTTCTTT | CASSLSGLREAFF | TRBJ1-1 | few | TRBV7-8 | .
TGTGCCACCAGCAGAGCAGGGACCGTAAGCTATGGCTACACCTTC | CATSRAGTVSYGYTF | TRBJ1-2 | . | TRBV15 | .
TGCGCCAGCAGCTTAGGGGGACTAGATGAGCAGTTCTTC | CASSLGGLDEQFF | TRBJ2-1 | . | TRBV5-1 | TRBD2
TGCAGTGCTAGAGTGCAGGGGGGGAGCGGCCAGACGGATACGCAGTATTTT | CSARVQGGSGQTDTQYF | TRBJ2-3 | few | TRBV20-1 | .
TGCGCCAGCAGCCAAGCGGGGGGCCTGACGTCTGGGGCCAACGTCCTGACTTTC | CASSQAGGLTSGANVLTF | TRBJ2-6 | many | TRBV4-1 | .
TGCGCCAGCAGTGAGTCGAGGGTAGTAGCGGATACGCAGTATTTT | CASSESRVVADTQYF | TRBJ2-3 | few | TRBV10-2 | .
TGTGCCAGCAGCTCCCAGTTCTACTCTGGAAACACCATATATTTT | CASSSQFYSGNTIYF | TRBJ1-3 | many | TRBV5-6 | .
TGTGCCAGCAGATGGGACCTTAGGGAGACCCAGTACTTC | CASRWDLRETQYF | TRBJ2-5 | . | TRBV6-2/TRBV6-3 | .
TGCAGCGTTGTAGGAACAGACGCCTATGGCTACACCTTC | CSVVGTDAYGYTF | TRBJ1-2 | few | TRBV29-1 | .
TGTGCCACCAGCAGGCAAACGGGGGTTGCCGGGGAGCTGTTTTTT | CATSRQTGVAGELFF | TRBJ2-2 | . | TRBV15 | .
TGCGCCAGCAGCCAAGATTACCCACCGGTGCCTAGCGGGTTCACAGATACGCAGTATTTT | CASSQDYPPVPSGFTDTQYF | TRBJ2-3 | . | TRBV4-3 | TRBD2
TGTGCCAGCAGCCCCGTGGGACAGCAAGAGACCCAGTACTTC | CASSPVGQQETQYF | TRBJ2-5 | . | TRBV27 | TRBD1
TGTGCCAGCAGCTTAGGTGCTTTTCCAGCTCAAGAGACCCAGTACTTC | CASSLGAFPAQETQYF | TRBJ2-5 | . | TRBV7-2 | .
TGTGCCAGCAGCGTACTAGCGGGGGGTATATACAATGAGCAGTTCTTC | CASSVLAGGIYNEQFF | TRBJ2-1 | . | TRBV9 | TRBD2
TGCAGCGTTGATAGAACAGCTAACTATGGCTACACCTTC | CSVDRTANYGYTF | TRBJ1-2 | . | TRBV29-1 | .
TGCGCCAGCAGCTTGGAAGCGGGGGTCACCGGGGAGCTGTTTTTT | CASSLEAGVTGELFF | TRBJ2-2 | . | TRBV5-1 | TRBD2
TGTGCCAGCAGCCTCGGACCAAATAATTCACCCCTCCACTTT | CASSLGPNNSPLHF | TRBJ1-6 | few | TRBV7-9 | .
TGTGCCAGCAGCCATCCCTACGGGGGCCACGGGACTGAAGCTTTCTTT | CASSHPYGGHGTEAFF | TRBJ1-1 | few | TRBV3-1 | .
TGTGCCACCAGCAGAGATCTGCGGGGGGCTTTCTTT | CATSRDLRGAFF | TRBJ1-1 | . | TRBV15 | .
TGTGCCAGCAGCTTAGGTGGCAGAACTTACGCCGGGGAGCTGTTTTTT | CASSLGGRTYAGELFF | TRBJ2-2 | few | TRBV7-6 | .
TGTGCCAGCAGCTACCCGAACAGGGGGGGCTACACCTTC | CASSYPNRGGYTF | TRBJ1-2 | . | TRBV7-8 | TRBD1
TGCGCCAGCAACAAGGGGTGGGAAACTGAAGCTTTCTTT | CASNKGWETEAFF | TRBJ1-1 | . | TRBV5-1 | .
TGCGCCAGCAGCCAAGAAGCTGGGCGCAGGAATAGGAATTCACCCCTCCACTTT | CASSQEAGRRNRNSPLHF | TRBJ1-6 | . | TRBV4-3 | .
TGTGCCAGCAGAGGTGGCTCGCGGGGGGGCTCCTACAATGAGCAGTTCTTC | CASRGGSRGGSYNEQFF | TRBJ2-1 | few | TRBV3-1 | TRBD2
TGTGCCAGCAGCGAGGACAGGGGCGACGAGCAGTACTTC | CASSEDRGDEQYF | TRBJ2-7 | . | TRBV4-2 | TRBD1